The 29 T cell receptor beta chains presented below share a single source sample, sequenced in a study of cytomegalovirus exposure and HLA in healthy donors. The PCR contained 60 Vbeta and 13 Jbeta primers. Produced via immunoSEQ multiplex PCR; TCRdb's table is partial and in-frame only. The sample gives 110,000 or so clones, under 90% of which show up once; less than 2.5% is in the top ten. Source material: PBMCs. These receptors were taken from a middle-aged woman in good health and CMV-seronegative.

The chain couples TRBV5-1 to TRBJ2-7, with 10 bases aligning to TRBD1. Losses at the gene ends were 2 bases for V and 0 bases for J; bases not matched to a gene: 5. The CDR3 is 16 residues long. The germline gives CDR1 SGHRS, CDR2 YFSETQ. CDR3 in amino acids: CASSFAGQGGSYEQYF. CDR3 DNA: TGCGCCAGCAGCTTCGCTGGACAGGGGGGCTCCTACGAGCAGTACTTC.

This chain connects TRBV28 to TRBJ2-7; 10 bases fit TRBD2. Germline V gene data show CDR1 as MDHEN and CDR2 as SYDVKM. CDR3 length equals 18 residues. V lost 8 bases and J lost 3; bases outside the gene matches: 19. The CDR3 DNA follows: TGTGCCAGCCCTGAAATGAGCGGGAGGGCCAATCTACTCTACGAGCAGTACTTC. Its protein product is CASPEMSGRANLLYEQYF.

V is TRBV10-3 and J is TRBJ2-7; D not certain. The CDR3 covers 15 residues. The germline V gene has CDR1 ENHRY and CDR2 SYGVKD. V was pared by 2 bases and J by 0 bases, with 11 bases between. CDR3 sequence: CAISEPSRSSYEQYF. In DNA, the CDR3 is TGTGCCATCAGTGAGCCGAGCCGGAGCTCCTACGAGCAGTACTTC.

The rearrangement links TRBV28 to TRBJ2-2, with TRBD2 matching over 8 bases. The germline gives CDR1 MDHEN, CDR2 SYDVKM. This CDR3 region has 16 residues. V lost 3 bases to trimming and J lost 0 bases; unmatched junction nucleotides: 3. The CDR3 protein is CASSFQGLANTGELFF. The CDR3 coding sequence is TGTGCCAGCAGTTTCCAGGGACTAGCGAACACCGGGGAGCTGTTTTTT.

The chain employs TRBV7-6 and TRBJ2-1; D remains ambiguous. The V gene lost 0 bases and the J gene lost 4 bases, with 4 bases spanning the gap. Germline V CDR1 and CDR2: SGHVS, FNYEAQ. The CDR3 has 13 residues. For the CDR3, the DNA is TGTGCCAGCAGCTTAGCGCAGTACAATGAGCAGTTCTTC. This encodes CASSLAQYNEQFF.

V gene TRBV9 combines with J gene TRBJ1-2, with 11 bases identical to TRBD1. Germline CDR1 is SGDLS and CDR2 is YYNGEE. The CDR3 covers 16 residues. Trimming at V came to 4 bases and at J to 8 bases, leaving 13 bases not matched to a gene. The DNA for the CDR3 is TGTGCCAGCAGCCCCCCGGGACAGGGGGGCCTGAGGGGCTACACCTTC. It translates to CASSPPGQGGLRGYTF.

V gene TRBV5-1 combines with J gene TRBJ1-1, with no clear D. Trimming took 0 bases from V and 0 from J, leaving 15 bases between them. CDR1 is SGHRS and CDR2 is YFSETQ in the germline V gene. This CDR3 has 17 residues. The CDR3 coding sequence is TGCGCCAGCAGCTTGGGCCGGGATGGACTCCTGAACACTGAAGCTTTCTTT. Translated: CASSLGRDGLLNTEAFF.

The chain links TRBV2 to TRBJ2-4; 10 bases map to TRBD2. The germline CDR1 and CDR2 sequences are SNHLY and FYNNEI. The CDR3 has 15 amino acids. V was pared by 1 base and J by 7 bases, with 4 bases of the junction left unmatched. The CDR3 sequence: CASSEVAGGYNIQYF. The CDR3 DNA is TGTGCCAGCAGTGAAGTAGCGGGGGGATATAACATTCAGTACTTC.

This clone has more than one count but fewer than ten. The rearrangement uses TRBV6-6 and TRBJ2-2; weak D call: TRBD1 (5 bases). The CDR3 covers 14 residues. The V end lost 5 bases, the J end lost 3 bases, and 10 bases lay between the germline ends. Germline assignment: CDR1 MNHNY and CDR2 SVGAGI (reference sequence). Written as DNA, the CDR3 is TGTGCCAGCAGTCGCAGGGCGTACACCGGGGAGCTGTTTTTT. Its translation is CASSRRAYTGELFF.

The rearrangement joins TRBV19 to TRBJ2-3; tentative D call: TRBD2 (6 bases). V lost 5 bases and J lost 0, with 21 bases in between. The CDR3 spans 18 residues. Per the germline V gene, CDR1 is LNHDA and CDR2 is SQIVND (reference sequence). The CDR3 region is CASSPLVLASGSTDTQYF. CDR3 nucleotide sequence: TGTGCCAGTAGTCCATTGGTCCTTGCCAGCGGGAGCACAGATACGCAGTATTTT.

The chain links TRBV2 to TRBJ1-4; 10 nucleotides align to TRBD1. This CDR3 is built from 14 residues. Germline V lookup: CDR1 SNHLY, CDR2 FYNNEI. The J segment lost 5 bases and the V segment lost 4 bases, leaving 1 base of the junction unmatched. This CDR3 is CASSGTGGNEKLFF. In DNA, the CDR3 is TGTGCCAGCAGTGGGACAGGGGGAAATGAAAAACTGTTTTTT. The full variable domain, its missing parts supplied by reference TRBV2 and TRBJ1-4, is EPEVTQTPSHQVTQMGQEVILRCVPISNHLYFYWYRQILGQKVEFLVSFYNNEISEKSEIFDDQFSVERPDGSNFTLKIRSTKLEDSAMYFCASSGTGGNEKLFFGSGTQLSVL.

Turning to this clone: This specimen includes other DNA sequences encoding the same CDR3. The V call is TRBV5-1, the J call TRBJ1-2; D call uncertain. The germline V and J ends were trimmed by 0 bases and 2 bases, with 8 bases remaining between them. Germline V gene sequence: CDR1 SGHRS, CDR2 YFSETQ. This CDR3 has 14 amino acids. This CDR3 is CASSLGGENYGYTF. The CDR3 DNA follows: TGCGCCAGCAGCTTGGGAGGCGAGAACTATGGCTACACCTTC. Looking up the rest from reference TRBV5-1 and TRBJ1-2 gives the full variable domain: KAGVTQTPRYLIKTRGQQVTLSCSPISGHRSVSWYQQTPGQGLQFLFEYFSETQRNKGNFPGRFSGRQFSNSRSEMNVSTLELGDSALYLCASSLGGENYGYTFGSGTRLTVV.

The chain joins TRBV28 to TRBJ2-7; D possibly corresponds to TRBD2 (6 bases). The germline V and J ends were trimmed by 4 bases and 4 bases, with 14 bases remaining between them. Germline V CDR1 and CDR2: MDHEN, SYDVKM. CDR3 size: 14 residues. The CDR3 here is CASSSPGLEYEQYF. The CDR3 coding sequence is TGTGCCAGCAGTTCCCCGGGACTCGAGTACGAGCAGTACTTC.

J is TRBJ1-1 and V is TRBV4-1, with a possible D match to TRBD1 (5 bases). This CDR3 is built from 17 residues. Germline CDR1 MGHRA, CDR2 YSYEKL. V was shortened by 2 bases and J by 0 bases, with 16 bases between the two germline ends. The CDR3 reads CASSQRTLTRMNTEAFF. The CDR3 DNA follows: TGCGCCAGCAGCCAACGGACATTGACACGCATGAACACTGAAGCTTTCTTT.

This clone showed up just a few times. Other DNA sequences in this specimen translate into the identical CDR3. V is TRBV28 and J is TRBJ1-1; D unresolved. V shed 5 bases and J shed 4 bases, with 8 bases lying between them. Germline-derived CDR1 and CDR2 are MDHEN and SYDVKM. The CDR3 loop spans 12 amino acids. The CDR3 DNA follows: TGTGCCAGCAGTCCGCGGGGCACTGAAGCTTTCTTT. Protein: CASSPRGTEAFF.

Worth noting for this clone: Its ends do not fully match the called genes, so a read error is possible. The chain carries TRBV18 and TRBJ1-5, with 9 bases matching TRBD1. Per the germline V gene, CDR1 is KGHSH and CDR2 is LQKENI. This CDR3 region has 15 residues. The CDR3 DNA reads as TGTGCCAGCTCACCGCGGGGACAGGGCAACCAGCCCCAGCATTTT. Amino acids: CASSPRGQGNQPQHF. Full variable domain (outside the CDR3, taken from reference TRBV18 and TRBJ1-5): NAGVMQNPRHLVRRRGQEARLRCSPMKGHSHVYWYRQLPEEGLKFMVYLQKENIIDESGMPKERFSAEFPKEGPSILRIQQVVRGDSAAYFCASSPRGQGNQPQHFGDGTRLSIL.

The chain is built from TRBV7-9 and TRBJ2-5; TRBD2 is a possible D gene (5 bases). V lost 0 bases to trimming and J lost 2 bases, with 16 bases between them. Germline V gives CDR1 SEHNR, CDR2 FQNEAQ (reference sequence). The CDR3 has 17 amino acids. Here the CDR3 reads CASSLAGSGYLQETQYF. The CDR3 nucleotides read TGTGCCAGCAGCTTAGCCGGTTCGGGATACCTACAAGAGACCCAGTACTTC. Full variable domain (missing parts from reference TRBV7-9 and TRBJ2-5): DTGVSQNPRHKITKRGQNVTFRCDPISEHNRLYWYRQTLGQGPEFLTYFQNEAQLEKSRLLSDRFSAERPKGSFSTLEIQRTEQGDSAMYLCASSLAGSGYLQETQYFGPGTRLLVL.

This clone was counted at least ten times. The chain has TRBV6-1 and TRBJ2-5, with 8 bases that match TRBD2. Germline values: CDR1 MNHNS, CDR2 SASEGT. Losses at the gene ends were 2 bases for V and 5 bases for J; bases not matched to a gene: 7. This CDR3 region has 15 residues. CDR3 sequence: CASSEQAGGVETQYF. CDR3 bases: TGTGCCAGCAGTGAACAGGCGGGGGGCGTGGAGACCCAGTACTTC.

This clone showed up just a few times. This chain connects TRBV27 to TRBJ1-5, with 8 bases fitting TRBD1. The CDR3 is 16 residues long. Germline CDR1 reads MNHEY; CDR2 reads SMNVEV (reference sequence). Unmatched junction bases numbered 7, after V lost 5 bases and J lost 1 base. The CDR3 is CASSKGTGLSNQPQHF. The CDR3 DNA reads as TGTGCCAGCAGTAAAGGGACAGGCTTAAGCAATCAGCCCCAGCATTTT.

The chain links TRBV5-1 to TRBJ1-4; D perhaps matches TRBD1 (6 bases). Germline assignment: CDR1 SGHRS and CDR2 YFSETQ. The ends were cut back, 0 bases at V and 12 bases at J, with 27 bases in the middle. The CDR3 length is 18 residues. CDR3 region: CASSLDPRARGDLGELFF. CDR3 coding DNA: TGCGCCAGCAGCTTGGACCCCAGAGCCAGGGGCGACCTCGGTGAACTGTTTTTT.

V is TRBV7-5 and J is TRBJ2-7; the table's D call TRBD2 went unverified against the DNA. TRBV7-5 is a pseudogene. The CDR3 consists of 16 residues. CDR3 amino acids: CARVRVPSVCSYEQYF. For the CDR3, the DNA is TGTGCCAGAGTCAGGGTACCTAGCGTGTGCTCCTACGAGCAGTACTTC.

This chain uses TRBV11-2 with TRBJ2-3; possible D gene TRBD1, 5 bases. Germline loops: CDR1 SGHAT, CDR2 FQNNGV. The CDR3 is 14 amino acids. In nucleotides, the CDR3 is TGTGGGTCGCCGGCCAAGGGGTTTGCAGATACGCAGTATTTT. The encoded protein is CGSPAKGFADTQYF. The full variable domain, completed using reference TRBV11-2 and TRBJ2-3, is EAGVAQSPRYKIIEKRQSVAFWCNPISGHATLYWYQQILGQGPKLLIQFQNNGVVDDSQLPKDRFSAERLKGVDSTLKIQPAKLEDSAVYLCGSPAKGFADTQYFGPGTRLTVL.

The chain is built from TRBV19 and TRBJ1-1, with D unresolved. Between the trimmed V and J ends, which lost 7 bases and 5 bases, there was a span of 11 bases. The V gene's germline CDR1 is LNHDA and CDR2 SQIVND (reference sequence). The length of the CDR3 is 12 residues. The DNA for the CDR3 is TGTGCCAGTATTAACAGCCCGACTGAAGCTTTCTTT. It specifies CASINSPTEAFF.

In regard to this clone: Germline is not matched at one junction end, which may reflect a read error. This chain links TRBV7-2 with TRBJ2-7, with TRBD1 identical over 7 bases. The CDR3 is made up of 15 amino acids. Germline CDR1 SGHTA, CDR2 FQGNSA. The CDR3 DNA reads as TGTGCCAGCAGCTCGCCAACCGGGACAGTCTACGTGCAGTACTTC. It is translated as CASSSPTGTVYVQYF.

The chain links TRBV7-9 to TRBJ2-5; D possibly corresponds to TRBD1 (6 bases). V lost 6 bases and J 1 base, leaving 24 bases between the germline ends. This CDR3 spans 18 amino acids. Germline CDR1 is SEHNR and CDR2 is FQNEAQ (reference sequence). CDR3 bases: TGTGCCAGCAGTCCGAGACTCGGACAGCAACCAACCCAAGAGACCCAGTACTTC. This codes for CASSPRLGQQPTQETQYF.

V gene TRBV6-5 combines with J gene TRBJ2-2; 8 bases map to TRBD1. The CDR3 runs 14 residues. The germline CDR1 and CDR2 sequences are MNHEY and SVGAGI. Trimming at V came to 5 bases and at J to 7 bases, leaving 6 bases not matched to a gene. CDR3 sequence reads: CASSHDRGSGELFF. The CDR3 DNA follows: TGTGCCAGCAGTCACGACAGGGGTAGCGGGGAGCTGTTTTTT.

This clone was detected only a few times. The same CDR3 is also encoded by other DNA sequences in this sample. This rearrangement joins TRBV2 to TRBJ1-1, with D perhaps TRBD1 (6 bases). The germline CDR1 and CDR2 sequences are SNHLY and FYNNEI. The CDR3 consists of 13 residues. V lost 7 bases, J lost 1 base, and 10 bases lay in between. Here the CDR3 DNA reads TGTGCCAGCACCGAGGACAGGAACACTGAAGCTTTCTTT. It specifies CASTEDRNTEAFF.

The rearrangement links TRBV2 to TRBJ1-1; D gene ambiguous. This CDR3 is built from 12 residues. CDR1 SNHLY and CDR2 FYNNEI come from the germline V gene. V lost 8 bases, J lost 0 bases, and 7 bases lay in between. The CDR3 spells CASQAMNTEAFF. The CDR3 DNA reads TGTGCCAGCCAGGCCATGAACACTGAAGCTTTCTTT.

V is TRBV28 and J is TRBJ1-1, with D possibly matching TRBD1 (6 bases). The germline V gene encodes CDR1 MDHEN and CDR2 SYDVKM. V lost 3 bases and J lost 4, with 12 bases in between. The CDR3 is 14 amino acids. CDR3 DNA: TGTGCCAGCAGTTTCGTAGGGGGAAGCACTGAAGCTTTCTTT. This codes for CASSFVGGSTEAFF.